This is a list of T cell receptor beta chains from one sample in a study of cytomegalovirus exposure and HLA in healthy donors. Profiling relied on immunoSEQ multiplex PCR, and the TCRdb table lists in-frame clones only, not all of them. The table lists some 200,000 clones, roughly 91% of them singletons. Material for sequencing was PBMCs. The source of these receptors is a woman between 18 and 29 years old in good health and CMV-seronegative. The CDR3 runs from the conserved cysteine through the conserved F or W. Each record gives: V gene, clone size, J gene, D gene, CDR3 DNA, CDR3 protein. A D gene is named only where the DNA matches it firmly. The size of a clone is reported for some rows only, either as once, few or many, or as a class for expanded clones.

TRBV7-6	.	TRBJ1-2	TRBD1	TGTGCCAGCAGCCCTCGCCCGGGACAGGGGTGGAAAGGCTACACCTTC	CASSPRPGQGWKGYTF
TRBV5-6	.	TRBJ2-7	TRBD2	TGTGCCAGCAGCTGGACTAGCGGGGCCTACGAGCAGTACTTC	CASSWTSGAYEQYF
TRBV6-5	.	TRBJ1-1	.	TGTGCCAGCAGCTGGGCAGGAAACACTGAAGCTTTCTTT	CASSWAGNTEAFF
TRBV5-1	.	TRBJ1-1	.	TGCGCCAGCTCAGCCAACAGGGTGGCCGAAGCTTTCTTT	CASSANRVAEAFF
TRBV2	.	TRBJ2-5	TRBD2	TGTGCCAGCAGGGGACTAGCGGGTCTGGAGACCCAGTACTTC	CASRGLAGLETQYF
TRBV7-2	.	TRBJ2-6	.	TGTGCCAGCAACCGACAAGAGGCCAACGTCCTGACTTTC	CASNRQEANVLTF
TRBV7-6	few	TRBJ1-1	TRBD1	TGTGCCAGCAGCTTCGGTCCGGGACAGGGGAGGACCACTGAAGCTTTCTTT	CASSFGPGQGRTTEAFF
TRBV4-2	.	TRBJ2-7	.	TGTGCCAGCAGCCAAGATTTTGTCAGGTTCTCCTCCTACGAGCAGTACTTC	CASSQDFVRFSSYEQYF
TRBV11-3	.	TRBJ2-1	TRBD2	TGTGCCAGCAGCTGGGGACTAGCGGGGACCTCAGTGGGGGAGCAGTTCTTC	CASSWGLAGTSVGEQFF
TRBV18	.	TRBJ2-1	TRBD2	TGTGCCAGCTCGGCGATAGCGGGACCGGTCAATGAGCAGTTCTTC	CASSAIAGPVNEQFF
TRBV13	few	TRBJ1-2	.	TGTGCCAGCAGTTACCACAGTGGGGGGGTGGAGGGCTACACCTTC	CASSYHSGGVEGYTF
TRBV27	.	TRBJ1-5	TRBD1	TGTGCCAGCAGCGAGACAGGGGGCAATCAGCCCCAGCATTTT	CASSETGGNQPQHF
TRBV11-2	.	TRBJ1-2	TRBD1	TGTGCCAGCAGCAACCGGGACAGCATTTATGGCTACACCTTC	CASSNRDSIYGYTF
TRBV4-1	.	TRBJ2-5	.	TGCGCCAGCAGCCAATTACCGGGACGGAGGGAGAATTCGGCCCAGTACTTC	CASSQLPGRRENSAQYF
TRBV5-4	.	TRBJ1-3	.	TGTGCCAGTCGTGGGGACACTTCTGGAAACACCATATATTTT	CASRGDTSGNTIYF
TRBV5-8	.	TRBJ1-1	.	TGTGCCAGCAGCTTGTGGGGGCGCATGGCTGAAGCTTTCTTT	CASSLWGRMAEAFF
TRBV20-1	.	TRBJ1-1	.	TGCAGTGCTAGACGGCGGAATGAAGCTTTCTTT	CSARRRNEAFF
TRBV7-9	.	TRBJ1-1	.	TGTGCCAGCAGCTTAAACCGGCAGCGTACCACTGAAGCTTTCTTT	CASSLNRQRTTEAFF
TRBV7-9	.	TRBJ2-5	TRBD2	TGTGCCAGCAGCTTAGCGGGAGGGGCGTTAGAGACCCAGTACTTC	CASSLAGGALETQYF
TRBV4-1	.	TRBJ2-1	TRBD2	TGCGCCAGCAGAACCCGACGGGAGGGTGTGGGTGAGCAGTTCTTC	CASRTRREGVGEQFF
TRBV5-1	.	TRBJ2-1	TRBD1	TGCGCCAGCAGCTCATATCCGGGACAGGGGTATAATGAGCAGTTCTTC	CASSSYPGQGYNEQFF
TRBV4-3	.	TRBJ2-7	TRBD1	TGCGCCAGCAGCCACGGGACAGCCTACGAGCAGTACTTC	CASSHGTAYEQYF
TRBV14	.	TRBJ2-5	TRBD2	TGTGCCAGCAGCCAAGATGTCGCGACTAGCGGGCTTCAAGAGACCCAGTACTTC	CASSQDVATSGLQETQYF
TRBV7-2	.	TRBJ1-1	.	TGTGCCAGCAGCCCAGGCCCGGGAAAGGGCTACACTGAAGCTTTCTTT	CASSPGPGKGYTEAFF
TRBV25-1	.	TRBJ1-4	.	TGTGCCAGCAGTAGCCCCCCAGGGGCCACTAATGAAAAACTGTTTTTT	CASSSPPGATNEKLFF
TRBV15	.	TRBJ2-5	TRBD2	TGTGCCACCAGCAGAGATAGGCTAGCGGGTGAGCAGTACTTC	CATSRDRLAGEQYF
TRBV10-1	.	TRBJ2-7	TRBD1	TGCGCCAGCGGGGTTGGACAGGGTAGGACCTACGAGCAGTACTTC	CASGVGQGRTYEQYF
TRBV6-5	few	TRBJ2-1	TRBD2	TGTGCCAGCAGTTACGGCCGGGAGGGGAATGAGCAGTTCTTC	CASSYGREGNEQFF
TRBV6-1	.	TRBJ2-7	.	TGTGCCAGCTTACCTTGGAGGAGCTCCTACGAGCAGTACTTC	CASLPWRSSYEQYF
TRBV30	.	TRBJ2-2	TRBD2	TGTGCCCGCCTGAGGTTTAGCGGGAGGAAGAACACCGGGGAGCTGTTTTTT	CARLRFSGRKNTGELFF